The 30 T cell receptor beta chains below come from one sample, sequenced in a study of Ad26.COV2.S vaccination and SARS-CoV-2 variants. Described treatment: about 20 received Ad26.COV2.S at low or high dose, single or two shots; about 5 received placebo; per-sample allocation not given. Sampling happened 63 days after the first vaccine or placebo injection. The protocol was immunoSEQ multiplex PCR, while the TCRdb copy is restricted to in-frame clones and leaves out a portion. The sample holds 300,000 to 350,000 clones; around 90% are singletons and the top ten take approximately 5.8%. The sample in question was peripheral blood, obtained in a trial of Ad26.COV2.S vaccine versus placebo. The receptors were sampled from a person between 18 and 59 years old who received the Ad26.COV2.S COVID-19 vaccine or a placebo.

This clone was detected only a few times. The rearrangement joins TRBV19 to TRBJ2-6, with D hard to call. In germline, CDR1 is LNHDA, CDR2 SQIVND (reference sequence). V lost 7 bases and J 4 bases, leaving 11 bases between the germline ends. This CDR3 comprises 14 residues. The CDR3 is CASNIGSGANVLTF. The CDR3 nucleotides read TGTGCCAGTAATATCGGCTCCGGGGCCAACGTCCTGACTTTC.

This chain links TRBV5-6 with TRBJ2-7, with D unclear. V lost 5 bases and J lost 7, with 16 bases in between. The CDR3 runs 13 residues. Germline assignment: CDR1 SGHDT and CDR2 YYEEEE. The CDR3 DNA is TGTGCCAGCAGATTTTCGGCAGGAAGAGAGCAGTACGTC. It translates to CASRFSAGREQYV.

The chain has TRBV6-2 or TRBV6-3 and TRBJ1-2; D ambiguous. The CDR3 runs 12 residues. Trimming left V 5 bases short and J 2 bases short, with 6 bases between. Germline V gives CDR1 MNHEY, CDR2 SVGEGT. In DNA, the CDR3 is TGTGCCAGCAGTCCCTGGAACTATGGCTACACCTTC. Its translation: CASSPWNYGYTF.

The rearrangement joins TRBV7-6 to TRBJ2-1, with D possibly TRBD2 on 6 matching bases. With 0 bases removed from V and 5 bases from J, the gap between germline ends came to 14 bases. This CDR3 has 16 residues. Germline CDR1 reads SGHVS; CDR2 reads FNYEAQ. CDR3: CASSLAGLPAHNEQFF. The CDR3, as DNA: TGTGCCAGCAGCTTAGCGGGACTTCCGGCCCACAATGAGCAGTTCTTC.

The V call is TRBV10-3, the J call TRBJ1-2, with D unclear. Trimming pared 4 bases from V and 1 base from J, leaving 13 bases between. The CDR3 loop spans 15 amino acids. The V gene's germline CDR1 is ENHRY and CDR2 SYGVKD. The DNA of the CDR3 is TGTGCCATCAGTGGCGCGCTCCGAGATAACTATGGCTACACCTTC. Amino acid sequence: CAISGALRDNYGYTF.

The chain recombines TRBV10-2 with TRBJ2-5, with 11 bases fitting TRBD2. J was trimmed by 5 bases and V by 8 bases; bases with no gene match: 4. This CDR3 region has 13 residues. The germline V gene has CDR1 WSHSY and CDR2 SAAADI. The CDR3 is CASRLAGSETQYF. In nucleotides, the CDR3 is TGCGCCAGCCGACTAGCGGGGAGCGAGACCCAGTACTTC.

The chain couples TRBV4-1 to TRBJ1-1, with D possibly TRBD1 on 5 matching bases. The V gene's germline CDR1 is MGHRA and CDR2 YSYEKL. CDR3 length: 16 residues. Deletions cut 5 bases from V and 7 bases from J, with 23 bases between. Here the CDR3 reads CASSTNLMGQGGEAFF. The CDR3 coding sequence is TGCGCCAGCAGCACTAATCTTATGGGGCAAGGTGGTGAAGCTTTCTTT.

This chain connects TRBV7-8 to TRBJ1-5, with 8 bases identical to TRBD1. The CDR3 sequence is 13 residues long. The trim removed 8 bases at V and 3 bases at J, leaving 3 bases unmatched. Germline values: CDR1 SGHVS, CDR2 FQNEAQ. The CDR3 loop is CASAQGDNQPQHF. The CDR3 DNA reads as TGTGCCAGCGCACAGGGGGACAATCAGCCCCAGCATTTT.

V and J are TRBV5-6 and TRBJ1-2, with D unresolved. Germline lookup yields CDR1 SGHDT and CDR2 YYEEEE. This CDR3 is 14 amino acids long. V gave up 0 bases and J gave up 3 bases, with 9 bases separating them. The CDR3 protein is CASSLEWEDYGYTF. Here the CDR3 DNA reads TGTGCCAGCAGCTTGGAATGGGAGGACTATGGCTACACCTTC.

The rearrangement joins TRBV4-3 to TRBJ2-1, with a weak D call TRBD2 (6 bases). V lost 0 bases and J 5 bases, leaving 17 bases between the germline ends. The CDR3 sequence is 17 residues long. Germline CDR1 LGHNA, CDR2 YSLEER. The CDR3 sequence: CASSQEDERVDDNEQFF. The CDR3 DNA is TGCGCCAGCAGCCAAGAGGATGAGCGGGTGGACGACAATGAGCAGTTCTTC.

This clone was found once. The chain couples TRBV28 to TRBJ2-3, with D possibly matching TRBD1 (6 bases). The CDR3 runs 14 residues. V lost 7 bases and J 4 bases, leaving 15 bases between the germline ends. Per the germline V gene, CDR1 is MDHEN and CDR2 is SYDVKM. CDR3 amino acids: CASTPRGVADTQYF. CDR3 sequence (DNA): TGTGCCAGCACCCCCAGGGGAGTAGCAGATACGCAGTATTTT.

J is TRBJ2-7 and V is TRBV7-9, with unresolved D. V was trimmed by 4 bases and J by 6 bases, leaving 13 bases between them. The CDR3 contains 13 residues. Germline V lookup: CDR1 SEHNR, CDR2 FQNEAQ (reference sequence). The DNA for the CDR3 is TGTGCCAGCAGCTCCGGCGCCTTCTCCGAGCAGTACTTC. It translates to CASSSGAFSEQYF.

The rearrangement uses TRBV4-3 and TRBJ1-5, with D possibly being TRBD1 (5 bases). CDR1 and CDR2 from the germline V gene are LGHNA and YSLEER. V shed 3 bases and J shed 1 base, with 16 bases lying between them. The CDR3 is 17 amino acids. This CDR3 is CASSQGLVGGSNQPQHF. The CDR3 DNA is TGCGCCAGCAGCCAGGGCTTGGTGGGGGGGAGCAATCAGCCCCAGCATTTT.

J is TRBJ1-2 and V is TRBV19; tentatively, D is TRBD1 (5 bases). CDR3 length equals 14 residues. Germline assignment: CDR1 LNHDA and CDR2 SQIVND (reference sequence). The germline V and J ends were trimmed by 1 base and 5 bases, with 11 bases remaining between them. The CDR3 reads CASSIVARAYGYTF. The CDR3 DNA reads TGTGCCAGTAGTATAGTGGCCAGGGCGTATGGCTACACCTTC.

This clone was counted a single time. The chain combines TRBV10-3 with TRBJ1-6; D gene ambiguous. V was pared by 0 bases and J by 0 bases, with 9 bases between. The germline V gene has CDR1 ENHRY and CDR2 SYGVKD. CDR3 length: 17 residues. This CDR3 is CAISESMEISYNSPLHF. The CDR3, as DNA: TGTGCCATCAGTGAGTCAATGGAGATCTCCTATAATTCACCCCTCCACTTT.

The rearrangement links TRBV28 to TRBJ2-1; 8 nucleotides match TRBD1. The V gene end was trimmed by 5 bases and the J gene end by 5 bases; junction bases not matched to a gene: 8. From germline, CDR1 is MDHEN and CDR2 SYDVKM. This CDR3 has 15 amino acids. CDR3 DNA: TGTGCCAGCAGTCCCGCAGGGGGCAGGGACAATGAGCAGTTCTTC. This encodes CASSPAGGRDNEQFF.

CDR3 DNA sequence: TGTGCCAGTCAGGGAGGGGGGAACACTGAAGCTTTCTTT. This gives the protein CASQGGGNTEAFF. The rearrangement joins TRBV7-2 to TRBJ1-1; D is perhaps TRBD1 (6 bases). Germline V gene lookup returns CDR1 SGHTA and CDR2 FQGNSA. V was pared by 9 bases and J by 1 base, with 12 bases between. CDR3 length equals 13 residues.

The gene calls are TRBV6-5 and TRBJ1-1; 9 positions match TRBD1. The germline V gene encodes CDR1 MNHEY and CDR2 SVGAGI. The trim removed 5 bases at V and 7 bases at J, leaving 8 bases unmatched. This CDR3 has 14 amino acids. The CDR3 reads CASSPDRGFIEAFF. As DNA, the CDR3 is TGTGCCAGCAGTCCAGACAGGGGGTTTATTGAAGCTTTCTTT.

The J gene is TRBJ1-3, the V gene TRBV7-9; maybe TRBD1 (5 bases). The CDR3 contains 15 residues. CDR1 is SEHNR and CDR2 is FQNEAQ in the germline V gene (reference sequence). The germline V and J ends were trimmed by 5 bases and 5 bases, with 16 bases remaining between them. The chain's CDR3 is CASSPGTLGRNTIYF. DNA of the CDR3: TGTGCCAGCAGCCCCGGGACTTTGGGCCGAAACACCATATATTTT.

This clone was picked up a small number of times. This CDR3 is also generated by other DNA sequences in the sample. J is TRBJ1-1 and V is TRBV5-6; D is undetermined. Germline-derived CDR1 and CDR2 are SGHDT and YYEEEE. Trimming removed 0 bases at V and 4 bases at J, with 4 bases between. The CDR3 sequence is 12 residues long. CDR3: CASSLGVTEAFF. As DNA, the CDR3 is TGTGCCAGCAGCTTGGGGGTCACTGAAGCTTTCTTT.

The V call is TRBV25-1, the J call TRBJ2-1, with 8 bases matching TRBD2. The trim removed 0 bases at V and 5 bases at J, leaving 6 bases unmatched. The CDR3 length is 16 residues. Germline CDR1 reads MGHDK; CDR2 reads SYGVNS. The CDR3 region is CASSEYLRGVNNEQFF. CDR3 bases: TGTGCCAGCAGTGAATATCTGCGGGGGGTGAACAATGAGCAGTTCTTC.

The rearrangement links TRBV15 to TRBJ2-2; D is uncertain. Germline CDR1 LNHNV, CDR2 YYDKDF (reference sequence). This CDR3 is 15 amino acids long. With 3 bases removed from V and 2 bases from J, the gap between germline ends came to 10 bases. DNA of the CDR3: TGTGCCACCAGCAGCTTCGGGCCTAACACCGGGGAGCTGTTTTTT. Translating gives CATSSFGPNTGELFF.

This sequence joins TRBV4-1 and TRBJ1-1; D might be TRBD1 (6 bases). The CDR3 has 15 amino acids. V was pared by 1 base and J by 4 bases, with 13 bases between. CDR1 is MGHRA and CDR2 is YSYEKL in the germline V gene. The CDR3 DNA follows: TGCGCCAGCAGCCAAGTACTGGGGGCGGGCACTGAAGCTTTCTTT. As protein: CASSQVLGAGTEAFF.

The chain joins TRBV19 to TRBJ1-3; 8 bases align to TRBD1. V lost 4 bases and J lost 1; bases outside the gene matches: 6. This CDR3 has 16 amino acids. The V gene's germline CDR1 is LNHDA and CDR2 SQIVND (reference sequence). CDR3 coding DNA: TGTGCCAGTAGTAAAAGGAGGACAGGGTCTGGAAACACCATATATTTT. Translated: CASSKRRTGSGNTIYF.

The chain employs TRBV7-9 and TRBJ1-1; TRBD1 is a possible D gene (6 bases). The germline V gene has CDR1 SEHNR and CDR2 FQNEAQ (reference sequence). The CDR3 has 14 residues. Trimming stripped 6 bases from V and 0 bases from J, with 11 bases between. The chain's CDR3 is CASSSTGMNTEAFF. The CDR3 nucleotides are TGTGCCAGCAGTTCCACAGGGATGAACACTGAAGCTTTCTTT.

V usage is TRBV11-2 and J usage is TRBJ1-1; D is unclear. Germline V gene sequence: CDR1 SGHAT, CDR2 FQNNGV. The CDR3 spans 13 residues. V was trimmed by 3 bases and J by 1 base, leaving 6 bases between them. The CDR3 DNA reads as TGTGCCAGCAGCTTGTTGGAGAACACTGAAGCTTTCTTT. Translated, it gives CASSLLENTEAFF.

This chain joins TRBV29-1 and TRBJ1-1; weak D call: TRBD1 (6 bases). V was trimmed by 6 bases and J by 3 bases, leaving 14 bases between them. CDR1 is SQVTM and CDR2 is ANQGSEA in the germline V gene. The CDR3 sequence is 13 residues long. The CDR3 DNA reads TGCAGCGTAGAAACAGGGTTGGACACTGAAGCTTTCTTT. Amino acid sequence: CSVETGLDTEAFF.

V usage is TRBV19 and J usage is TRBJ2-2; 10 bases are shared with TRBD2. V shed 0 bases, J shed 1 base, and the junction held 8 bases outside the gene matches. CDR1 is LNHDA and CDR2 is SQIVND in the germline V gene (reference sequence). This CDR3 has 19 amino acids. CDR3 loop: CASSIERLGTSENTGELFF. The CDR3 DNA sequence: TGTGCCAGTAGTATAGAAAGGTTAGGGACTAGCGAGAACACCGGGGAGCTGTTTTTT.

The rearrangement uses TRBV4-2 and TRBJ2-3, with TRBD2 identical over 11 bases. V shed 0 bases and J 3 bases; nucleotides not matched to a gene: 11. The germline gives CDR1 LGHNA, CDR2 YNFKEQ. This CDR3 comprises 19 residues. In nucleotides, the CDR3 is TGTGCCAGCAGCCAAGATATCACTAGCGGGAGAATGCGGACAGATACGCAGTATTTT. This sequence encodes CASSQDITSGRMRTDTQYF.

The chain is built from TRBV4-1 and TRBJ2-2, with D possibly matching TRBD1 (5 bases). The CDR3 has 15 amino acids. The germline V gene encodes CDR1 MGHRA and CDR2 YSYEKL. The germline V and J ends were trimmed by 0 bases and 3 bases, with 8 bases remaining between them. The CDR3 sequence is CASSQEDTYTGELFF. For the CDR3, the DNA is TGCGCCAGCAGCCAAGAGGACACTTACACCGGGGAGCTGTTTTTT.